The source of this T cell receptor beta chain is a study of CD8 T cells in ankylosing spondylitis. Study findings and constraints: Previous work reported some of these motif variants in the synovial fluid and blood of reactive arthritis. What seemed typical of ankylosing spondylitis blood was a TCR beta motif built from roughly eight highly homologous variants.

Trimming stripped 1 base from V and 5 bases from J, with 20 bases between. CDR1 MDHEN and CDR2 SYDVKM come from the germline V gene. The CDR3 is 17 residues long. Making use of molecular barcodes, quantitative 5'-RACE generated TCR beta libraries. From the 5' RACE reads, TCRdb called clonotypes with MiXCR, one entry per CDR3 protein. This repertoire shows under 950,000 distinct CDR3 sequences, 15% to 20% found once; its top ten account for about 19%. Note on this clonotype: What it binds is unknown.

Specimen: blood, either unsorted or a sorted T cell fraction (not recorded which). The source of this sequence is a male donor with ankylosing spondylitis. The J gene is TRBJ2-5, the V gene TRBV28; TRBD2 is a possible D gene (6 bases). CDR3 loop: CASSLSGPTLAWETQYF. For the CDR3, the DNA is TGTGCCAGCAGTTTATCGGGCCCAACCCTAGCGTGGGAGACCCAGTACTTC.